This T cell receptor (beta chain) was found in a study of blood T cell repertoires in COVID-19. Study as a whole: Collection of acute and convalescent COVID-19 samples took place in the United States, Italy and Spain. In each case, the material was cDNA or gDNA derived from T cells, B-cell-depleted T cells, or PBMCs.

Authors' analysis steps: The assay estimated nucleated cells by amplifying reference gene primers. Sequencing used immunoSEQ multiplex PCR; TCRdb keeps in-frame clones, though not all of them. The DNA gave D and trimming, while V, J and clone size come from that table. The sample has about 130,000 clones, around 85% seen once. The junction had 13 bases not matched to a gene; V was cut back by 4 bases and J by 4 bases. The germline CDR1 and CDR2 sequences are SGHRS and YFSETQ. The CDR3 is made up of 17 amino acids. This receptor was identified in a human donor in a cohort sampled during active COVID-19. J is TRBJ2-3 and V is TRBV5-1, with TRBD1 matching 9 bases. Sequenced input: peripheral blood. CDR3 sequence reads: CASSPVSWDRVADTQYF. As DNA, the CDR3 is TGCGCCAGCAGCCCTGTAAGTTGGGACAGGGTAGCAGATACGCAGTATTTT.